This record covers a single T cell receptor beta chain. As yet, its antigen is unknown. The ends lost 3 bases at V and 8 bases at J; junction bases unmatched: 12. The CDR3 is 15 residues long. The germline V gene has CDR1 SGHNT and CDR2 YYREEE (reference sequence). The data were obtained in a study of blood T cells in healthy people across ages. Study results and caveats: Greater diversity and more naive CD4+ cells were seen in long-lived donors than in aged donors.

Donor samples were obtained from healthy Caucasian individuals from Russia, aged about 6 to 90. Peripheral blood samples of 7.5 to 10 milliliters were drawn from each donor. Together with a sample-barcoded 5' primer, a J-beta primer mix was included in a second PCR lasting about 7 to 12 cycles. Every individual sample yielded 2.5 million or more paired-end reads (each containing CDR3). TCRdb independently ran MiXCR on the 5' RACE reads; one entry per CDR3 protein. The data hold approximately 1,000,000 distinct CDR3 sequences, with 35% to 40% observed a single time. This receptor was taken from a man aged 18 to 30 in good health. Sequences were obtained from blood. This rearrangement joins TRBV5-4 to TRBJ1-1, with TRBD1 matching 8 bases. CDR3 amino acids: CASSSKQTGGTEAFF. For the CDR3, the DNA is TGTGCCAGCAGCTCAAAACAAACAGGGGGAACCGAAGCTTTCTTT.